Below are 31 T cell receptor beta chains sequenced from a single sample in a study of graft-versus-host responses after intestinal transplantation. Their target antigens are unknown. Sequenced by immunoSEQ multiplex PCR; TCRdb stores in-frame clones only, minus some. The sample includes about 92,000 clones, about 89% of them seen just once. Sequenced material: unstimulated CD8+ T cells sorted from spleen or lymph node cells, taken before intestinal transplant. Receptor source: a human donor who received an intestinal transplant.

The CDR3 DNA reads as TGTGCCAGCAGTCAGGGTCGAAGGAACACTGAAGCTTTCTTT. Translation gives CASSQGRRNTEAFF. This chain uses TRBV27 with TRBJ1-1, with D tentatively TRBD1 (5 bases). Germline CDR1 and CDR2: MNHEY and SMNVEV (reference sequence). V lost 5 bases and J 1 base, leaving 11 bases between the germline ends. This CDR3 contains 14 residues.

This clone has only one observation. The rearrangement joins TRBV7-2 to TRBJ2-1; TRBD1 might be the D (6 bases). The V end lost 1 base, the J end lost 6 bases, and 16 bases lay between the germline ends. This CDR3 has 16 amino acids. Germline V gene data show CDR1 as SGHTA and CDR2 as FQGNSA. DNA of the CDR3: TGTGCCAGCAGCTTAGATAGGACAGTATCCAGCAATGAGCAGTTCTTC. Translating it yields CASSLDRTVSSNEQFF.

The chain couples TRBV9 to TRBJ2-1, with 7 bases matching TRBD2. J gave up 8 bases and V 1 base, and 9 bases lay outside the gene matches. CDR1 is SGDLS and CDR2 is YYNGEE in the germline V gene. This CDR3 is 15 amino acids long. The chain's CDR3 is CASSVWGRASDEQFF. CDR3 bases: TGTGCCAGCAGCGTATGGGGGAGGGCGTCGGATGAGCAGTTCTTC.

A word on this clone: The sample contains more than one DNA sequence encoding this CDR3. The V and J genes are TRBV6-5 and TRBJ1-1; unclear D gene. The V and J ends lost 5 bases and 0 bases respectively, with 10 bases between them. CDR1 MNHEY and CDR2 SVGAGI come from the germline V gene. CDR3 length equals 14 residues. CDR3 bases: TGTGCCAGCAGTAGGGCAGGCGTGAACACTGAAGCTTTCTTT. Translating it yields CASSRAGVNTEAFF.

The chain carries TRBV5-1 and TRBJ2-5, with D perhaps matching TRBD1 (6 bases). The CDR3 runs to 14 residues. V was pared by 0 bases and J by 4 bases, with 10 bases between. In germline, CDR1 is SGHRS, CDR2 YFSETQ. DNA of the CDR3: TGCGCCAGCAGCTTGGTTGGGGGCGGAGAGACCCAGTACTTC. It codes for CASSLVGGGETQYF.

For the CDR3, the DNA is TGTGCCAGCAGCCAAGATTGGGGGGGGGCCACGAACACCGGGGAGCTGTTTTTT. Amino acid sequence: CASSQDWGGATNTGELFF. The chain uses TRBV14 and TRBJ2-2, with a weak D call TRBD2 (7 bases). V lost 0 bases, J lost 0 bases, and 14 bases lay in between. Germline CDR1 SGHDN, CDR2 FVKESK. The CDR3 is 18 residues long.

This rearrangement joins TRBV15 to TRBJ1-4, with D possibly matching TRBD1 (6 bases). The CDR3 is made up of 15 amino acids. Per the germline V gene, CDR1 is LNHNV and CDR2 is YYDKDF (reference sequence). Trimming stripped 0 bases from V and 8 bases from J, with 13 bases between. DNA of the CDR3: TGTGCCACCAGCAGAGAGCGGGGGGCAAGCGAAAAACTGTTTTTT. The encoded protein is CATSRERGASEKLFF.

This chain uses TRBV4-1 with TRBJ2-7, with D unresolved. V lost 0 bases, J lost 0 bases, and 6 bases lay in between. The CDR3 length is 14 residues. Germline V gives CDR1 MGHRA, CDR2 YSYEKL. CDR3 DNA: TGCGCCAGCAGCCAAGAACAAAGCTCCTACGAGCAGTACTTC. Amino acid sequence: CASSQEQSSYEQYF.

This clone was detected only once. V usage is TRBV7-9 and J usage is TRBJ1-2, with unresolved D. Trimming removed 0 bases from V and 2 bases from J, with 4 bases in between. The CDR3 extends over 13 amino acids. CDR1 is SEHNR and CDR2 is FQNEAQ in the germline V gene (reference sequence). The CDR3 DNA reads as TGTGCCAGCAGCTTAGCCTACAACTATGGCTACACCTTC. Translation gives CASSLAYNYGYTF. The whole variable domain, remainder taken from reference TRBV7-9 and TRBJ1-2, is DTGVSQNPRHKITKRGQNVTFRCDPISEHNRLYWYRQTLGQGPEFLTYFQNEAQLEKSRLLSDRFSAERPKGSFSTLEIQRTEQGDSAMYLCASSLAYNYGYTFGSGTRLTVV.

The chain couples TRBV5-1 to TRBJ2-7, with 13 bases aligning to TRBD2. CDR1 is SGHRS and CDR2 is YFSETQ in the germline V gene. The J segment lost 4 bases and the V segment lost 3 bases, leaving 7 bases of the junction unmatched. There are 16 residues in the CDR3. Here the CDR3 DNA reads TGCGCCAGCAGCTACCTGACTAGCGGGGGGACGTACGAGCAGTACTTC. Translation gives CASSYLTSGGTYEQYF. Full variable domain (outside the CDR3, taken from reference TRBV5-1 and TRBJ2-7): KAGVTQTPRYLIKTRGQQVTLSCSPISGHRSVSWYQQTPGQGLQFLFEYFSETQRNKGNFPGRFSGRQFSNSRSEMNVSTLELGDSALYLCASSYLTSGGTYEQYFGPGTRLTVT.

The chain links TRBV9 to TRBJ2-1, with D hard to call. The germline gives CDR1 SGDLS, CDR2 YYNGEE. The CDR3 is 12 amino acids. Trimming removed 3 bases from V and 6 bases from J, with 7 bases in between. CDR3 sequence (DNA): TGTGCCAGCAGCGCGATTTCCAATGAGCAGTTCTTC. Translating gives CASSAISNEQFF.

The J gene is TRBJ1-3, the V gene TRBV18, with D unresolved. Trimming left V 4 bases short and J 3 bases short, with 16 bases between. Germline CDR1 is KGHSH and CDR2 is LQKENI. The CDR3 contains 16 residues. The chain's CDR3 is CASSLEPEQLGNTIYF. DNA of the CDR3: TGTGCCAGCTCACTGGAGCCGGAACAGCTTGGAAACACCATATATTTT.

The rearrangement uses TRBV7-9 and TRBJ2-7; D is undetermined. The CDR3 extends over 12 amino acids. V shed 6 bases and J shed 6 bases, with 12 bases lying between them. Germline CDR1 and CDR2: SEHNR and FQNEAQ (reference sequence). CDR3 residues: CASSIDTLEQYF. CDR3 bases: TGTGCCAGCAGTATCGACACCCTCGAGCAGTACTTC.

The genes are TRBV7-3 and TRBJ1-2, with TRBD1 as a possible D gene (5 bases). Trimming removed 2 bases from V and 6 bases from J, with 10 bases in between. This CDR3 has 13 amino acids. Looked up from germline, CDR1 is SGHTA and CDR2 is FQGTGA. This CDR3 is CASSLYGDHGYTF. CDR3 nucleotide sequence: TGTGCCAGCAGCTTATACGGGGACCATGGCTACACCTTC.

The chain joins TRBV28 to TRBJ1-5; 7 nucleotides match TRBD1. Unmatched junction bases numbered 7, after V lost 4 bases and J lost 1 base. The V gene's germline CDR1 is MDHEN and CDR2 SYDVKM. The CDR3 runs to 16 residues. CDR3 DNA sequence: TGTGCCAGCAGTTGGACAGGTCGTTTGAGCAATCAGCCCCAGCATTTT. Translation: CASSWTGRLSNQPQHF.

The chain has TRBV7-6 and TRBJ2-1; D not resolved. V lost 3 bases, J lost 7 bases, and 10 bases lay in between. CDR1 and CDR2 (germline): SGHVS, FNYEAQ. CDR3 length equals 13 residues. The CDR3 region is CASSFPDRNEQFF. CDR3 nucleotides: TGTGCCAGCAGCTTCCCCGACCGAAATGAGCAGTTCTTC.

The V gene is TRBV7-9, the J gene TRBJ2-7, with D perhaps being TRBD1 or TRBD2 (5 bases each). V lost 5 bases and J lost 3, with 17 bases in between. Germline CDR1 and CDR2: SEHNR and FQNEAQ (reference sequence). The CDR3 is made up of 15 amino acids. DNA for the CDR3: TGTGCCAGCAGCGATACCCGGGACCCACACTACGAGCAGTACTTC. It yields the protein CASSDTRDPHYEQYF.

This chain connects TRBV28 to TRBJ1-4; the D gene is possibly TRBD1 (6 bases). Germline CDR1 reads MDHEN; CDR2 reads SYDVKM. The CDR3 loop spans 16 amino acids. Trimming pared 3 bases from V and 8 bases from J, leaving 19 bases between. The CDR3 DNA reads as TGTGCCAGCAGTTTGTTCAGTATCAGGGGTTCCGAAAAACTGTTTTTT. Its protein product is CASSLFSIRGSEKLFF.

The chain is built from TRBV27 and TRBJ2-7; either TRBD1 or TRBD2 may supply D (5 bases each). Germline-derived CDR1 and CDR2 are MNHEY and SMNVEV (reference sequence). The ends were cut back, 2 bases at V and 4 bases at J, with 12 bases in the middle. The CDR3 is 14 residues long. The DNA for the CDR3 is TGTGCCAGCAGTTTACAAGGGACGGATTACGAGCAGTACTTC. It translates to CASSLQGTDYEQYF.

The V gene is TRBV27, the J gene TRBJ2-7; 11 nucleotides match TRBD1. Germline CDR1 is MNHEY and CDR2 is SMNVEV (reference sequence). The CDR3 sequence is 15 residues long. V dropped 2 bases and J dropped 7; count of bases not matched to a gene: 7. DNA of the CDR3: TGTGCCAGCAGTTTACAAGGACAGGGGGCAAGGGAGCAGTACTTC. Its protein product is CASSLQGQGAREQYF.

The chain uses TRBV5-1 and TRBJ2-2; D is ambiguous. Looked up from germline, CDR1 is SGHRS and CDR2 is YFSETQ. This CDR3 has 15 amino acids. Trimming shortened V by 0 bases and J by 0 bases, and 6 bases separated the two germline ends. The CDR3 spells CASSLGPTNTGELFF. CDR3 DNA sequence: TGCGCCAGCAGCTTGGGTCCGACGAACACCGGGGAGCTGTTTTTT. The whole variable domain, filled in from reference TRBV5-1 and TRBJ2-2, reads KAGVTQTPRYLIKTRGQQVTLSCSPISGHRSVSWYQQTPGQGLQFLFEYFSETQRNKGNFPGRFSGRQFSNSRSEMNVSTLELGDSALYLCASSLGPTNTGELFFGEGSRLTVL.

This clone was seen a few times. The chain links TRBV11-2 to TRBJ1-4; D is perhaps TRBD1 (6 bases). Germline CDR1 SGHAT, CDR2 FQNNGV. The length of the CDR3 is 13 residues. V was shortened by 1 base and J by 7 bases, with 7 bases between the two germline ends. The CDR3 nucleotides read TGTGCCAGCAGCTTAGCACAGGGTGAAAAACTGTTTTTT. The encoded protein is CASSLAQGEKLFF.

The V and J genes are TRBV7-3 and TRBJ2-3; TRBD2 might be the D (5 bases). Trimming stripped 2 bases from V and 2 bases from J, with 11 bases between. This CDR3 has 15 residues. CDR1 is SGHTA and CDR2 is FQGTGA in the germline V gene. CDR3 DNA: TGTGCCAGCAGCTTAGGAGGTACTCTCACAGATACGCAGTATTTT. This gives the protein CASSLGGTLTDTQYF.

V is TRBV28 and J is TRBJ2-3, with D perhaps TRBD2 (6 bases). The germline V and J ends were trimmed by 7 bases and 5 bases, with 28 bases remaining between them. The CDR3 has 18 amino acids. Per germline, CDR1 MDHEN and CDR2 SYDVKM. The CDR3 reads CASISGLISGSGVDTQYF. CDR3 sequence (DNA): TGTGCCAGCATCAGCGGGCTAATAAGCGGGTCGGGGGTAGATACGCAGTATTTT.

The J gene is TRBJ2-1, the V gene TRBV6-5; 8 nucleotides align to TRBD2. V trimming: 7 bases; J trimming: 6 bases; junction bases outside the gene matches: 5. Germline lookup yields CDR1 MNHEY and CDR2 SVGAGI. This CDR3 spans 13 amino acids. This CDR3 is CASTGGVPNEQFF. The CDR3 region has the DNA TGTGCCAGCACCGGGGGGGTGCCCAATGAGCAGTTCTTC.

The chain links TRBV15 to TRBJ2-4; D is possibly TRBD1 or TRBD2 (5 bases each). The CDR3 is 14 amino acids. Germline V gene lookup returns CDR1 LNHNV and CDR2 YYDKDF (reference sequence). Trimming left V 0 bases short and J 5 bases short, with 8 bases between. The CDR3 DNA reads TGTGCCACCAGCAGAGATCTGGGGGAAAACATTCAGTACTTC. As protein: CATSRDLGENIQYF.

The chain carries TRBV5-4 and TRBJ2-1; 7 nucleotides match TRBD1. V dropped 4 bases and J dropped 2; count of bases not matched to a gene: 6. This CDR3 has 15 residues. In germline, CDR1 is SGHNT, CDR2 YYREEE (reference sequence). CDR3 amino acids: CASSPGTETYNEQFF. The CDR3 nucleotides read TGTGCCAGCAGCCCCGGGACAGAGACCTACAATGAGCAGTTCTTC.

This clone was detected once. This CDR3 reads CASSITGLAQIFSSYEQYF. In nucleotides, the CDR3 is TGTGCCAGCAGCATAACGGGACTAGCGCAAATCTTTAGCTCCTACGAGCAGTACTTC. This chain uses TRBV11-2 with TRBJ2-7; 10 nucleotides line up with TRBD2. The trim removed 5 bases at V and 0 bases at J, leaving 16 bases unmatched. The CDR3 consists of 19 residues. CDR1 is SGHAT, CDR2 FQNNGV, per germline.

The chain carries TRBV27 and TRBJ2-2, with D hard to call. The V end was cut by 7 bases, the J end by 8 bases, with 14 bases between. The germline gives CDR1 MNHEY, CDR2 SMNVEV (reference sequence). CDR3 length equals 13 residues. The CDR3 sequence: CASTNGLLGELFF. The CDR3 nucleotides are TGTGCCAGCACTAACGGCCTTCTTGGGGAGCTGTTTTTT.

The chain joins TRBV2 to TRBJ1-4, with D tentatively TRBD1 (5 bases). Trimming removed 8 bases at V and 1 base at J, with 17 bases between. Germline V gene lookup returns CDR1 SNHLY and CDR2 FYNNEI. The CDR3 extends over 16 amino acids. The CDR3 sequence: CASADTREETNEKLFF. The CDR3 DNA follows: TGTGCCAGCGCGGACACCCGTGAGGAAACTAATGAAAAACTGTTTTTT.

The V gene is TRBV5-4, the J gene TRBJ2-5, with D unresolved. The CDR3 spans 12 residues. Germline values: CDR1 SGHNT, CDR2 YYREEE (reference sequence). The V end was cut by 1 base, the J end by 1 base, with 2 bases between. Here the CDR3 reads CASSLTQETQYF. CDR3 DNA: TGTGCCAGCAGCTTGACCCAAGAGACCCAGTACTTC.